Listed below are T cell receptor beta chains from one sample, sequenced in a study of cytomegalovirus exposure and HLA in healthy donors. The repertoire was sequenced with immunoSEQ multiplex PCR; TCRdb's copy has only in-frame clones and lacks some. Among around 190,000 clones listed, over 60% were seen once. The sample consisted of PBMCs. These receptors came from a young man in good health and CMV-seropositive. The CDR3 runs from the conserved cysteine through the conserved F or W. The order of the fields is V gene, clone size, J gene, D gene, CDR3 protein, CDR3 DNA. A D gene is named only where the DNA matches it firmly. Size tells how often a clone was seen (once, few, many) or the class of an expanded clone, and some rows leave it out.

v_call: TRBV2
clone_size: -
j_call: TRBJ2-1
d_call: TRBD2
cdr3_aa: CASGGAGGGYNEQFF
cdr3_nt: TGTGCCAGCGGGGGAGCGGGGGGAGGCTACAATGAGCAGTTCTTC

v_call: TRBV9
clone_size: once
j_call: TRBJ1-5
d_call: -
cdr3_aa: CASSVREGQPQHF
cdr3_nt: TGTGCCAGCAGCGTACGCGAGGGCCAGCCCCAGCATTTT

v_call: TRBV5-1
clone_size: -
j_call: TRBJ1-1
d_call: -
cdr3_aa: CASSLGGATEAFF
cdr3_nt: TGCGCCAGCAGCTTGGGGGGCGCAACTGAAGCTTTCTTT

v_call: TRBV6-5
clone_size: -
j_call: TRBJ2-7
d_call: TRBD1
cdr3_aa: CASSYSKDRIHEQYF
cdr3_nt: TGTGCCAGCAGTTACTCGAAGGACAGGATCCACGAGCAGTACTTC

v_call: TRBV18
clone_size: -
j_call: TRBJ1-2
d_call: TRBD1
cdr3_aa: CASWDREDGYTF
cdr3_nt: TGTGCCAGCTGGGACAGGGAAGATGGCTACACCTTC

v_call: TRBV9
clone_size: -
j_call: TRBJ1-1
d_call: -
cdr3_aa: CASSGSPGTEAFF
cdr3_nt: TGTGCCAGCAGCGGTTCCCCCGGCACTGAAGCTTTCTTT

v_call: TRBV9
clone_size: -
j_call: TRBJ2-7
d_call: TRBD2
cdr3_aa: CASSVASGFSYEQYF
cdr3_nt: TGTGCCAGCAGCGTAGCTAGCGGGTTTTCCTACGAGCAGTACTTC

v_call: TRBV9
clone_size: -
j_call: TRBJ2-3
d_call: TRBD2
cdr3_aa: CASSVGLAGGRADTQYF
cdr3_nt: TGTGCCAGCAGCGTAGGGCTAGCGGGGGGGAGGGCAGATACGCAGTATTTT

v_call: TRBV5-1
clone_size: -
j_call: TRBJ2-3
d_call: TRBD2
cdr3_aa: CASSLGLAGGPASGTDTQYF
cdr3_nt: TGCGCCAGCAGCTTGGGACTAGCGGGAGGACCCGCCTCCGGCACAGATACGCAGTATTTT

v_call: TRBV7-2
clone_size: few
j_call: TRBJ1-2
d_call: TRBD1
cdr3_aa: CASTPTGFSGYTF
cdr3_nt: TGTGCCAGCACCCCGACAGGGTTTAGTGGCTACACCTTC

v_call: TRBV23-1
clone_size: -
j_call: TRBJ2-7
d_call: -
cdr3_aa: CASGSREYEQYF
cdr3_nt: TGCGCCAGCGGAAGCAGGGAATACGAGCAGTACTTC

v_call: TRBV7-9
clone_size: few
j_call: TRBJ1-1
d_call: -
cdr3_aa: CASRLEGLNTEAFF
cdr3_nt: TGTGCCAGCAGGTTGGAGGGCTTGAACACTGAAGCTTTCTTT

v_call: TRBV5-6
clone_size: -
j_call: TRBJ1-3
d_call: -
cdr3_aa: CASTFQSQGSTIYF
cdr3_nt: TGTGCCAGCACCTTCCAGAGTCAAGGGAGCACCATATATTTT

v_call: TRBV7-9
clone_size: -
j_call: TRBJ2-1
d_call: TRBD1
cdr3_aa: CASSPRTGLPPFDNEQFF
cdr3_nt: TGTGCCAGCAGCCCCCGGACAGGGCTTCCCCCCTTTGACAATGAGCAGTTCTTC